The T cell receptor beta chain under discussion was sequenced for a study of blood T cell repertoires in COVID-19. Whole-study context: Samples came from the United States, Italy and Spain, spanning acute and convalescent COVID-19. PBMCs, B-cell-depleted T cells, or T cells were the source of the cDNA or gDNA that made up the material.

Study processing details: Amplified reference gene primers provided the basis for estimating nucleated cell counts. The repertoire was sequenced with immunoSEQ multiplex PCR; TCRdb's copy has only in-frame clones and lacks some. The V and J calls and clone size come from that table; D and trimming were worked out from the DNA. The table lists approximately 300,000 clones, roughly 89% of them singletons. This TCR was recovered from a man aged 35 to 55 with acute or convalescent COVID-19. Material: peripheral blood.

This CDR3 reads CASSAGTGGAYPQNIQYF. CDR3 in DNA: TGTGCCAGCAGCGCTGGGACAGGGGGCGCGTACCCCCAAAACATTCAGTACTTC. The rearrangement links TRBV5-6 to TRBJ2-4; 12 nucleotides line up with TRBD1. Trimming at V came to 4 bases and at J to 5 bases, leaving 13 bases not matched to a gene. The CDR3 loop spans 18 amino acids. Per germline, CDR1 SGHDT and CDR2 YYEEEE.